This record covers a single T cell receptor beta chain. Its antigen is currently unknown. These data belong to a study of T cell responses to AZD1222 COVID-19 vaccine. Second doses that came at about 4 or about 12 weeks were put together. Some clones are missing from TCRdb's copy, which holds only in-frame ones; the method was immunoSEQ multiplex PCR. Of some 110,000 clones listed, roughly nine tenths are singletons. Losses at the gene ends were 5 bases for V and 5 bases for J; bases not matched to a gene: 3. The germline CDR1 and CDR2 sequences are MNHEY and SVGAGI. The CDR3 spans 13 residues. Study results and limitations: With two AZD1222 doses given, Spike-specific TCR breadth and depth both rose. Repertoires in all cases were sampled only once the peak T cell response had passed. Mapped onto spike, vaccine-associated CD4 TCRs spanned it and were dominant at 160-218 and 743-854.

The clonotype was recovered from an adult who received the AZD1222 COVID-19 vaccine. This specimen was peripheral blood, taken 28 days after the second AZD1222 dose. The chain recombines TRBV6-5 with TRBJ2-7, with 10 bases lining up with TRBD2. CDR3 loop: CASSRTSGNEQYF. CDR3 nucleotides: TGTGCCAGCAGTAGGACTAGCGGTAACGAGCAGTACTTC.